The TCR beta chain under discussion was sequenced for a study of graft-versus-host responses after intestinal transplantation. The table lists this clone with a count of one. The antigen is unknown. General study results and limits: An association linked early post-transplant HvG declines with peak circulating GvH clone levels.

Measured with immunoSEQ multiplex PCR; TCRdb has only the in-frame clones, and not every one. The sample has about 120,000 clones, roughly 91% seen once. Between the trimmed V and J ends, which lost 3 bases and 14 bases, there was a span of 18 bases. Germline CDR1 and CDR2: WSHSY and SAAADI. There are 13 residues in the CDR3. The TCR was taken from a human donor who received an intestinal transplant. The chain employs TRBV10-2 and TRBJ2-3; D remains ambiguous. The sequences come from unstimulated CD4+ T cells sorted from spleen or lymph node cells, collected before intestinal transplant. The CDR3 bases are TGCGCCAGCAGTGAAAAGACTCGAGGCCATCCGTATTTT. Its translation: CASSEKTRGHPYF.